This T cell receptor (beta chain) was found in a study of chemoradiotherapy in HPV16-positive cancers. Regarding the study as a whole: Candidate HPV-specific clones and E7-related TCR motifs grew in tumor during treatment.

Clones were sequenced by immunoSEQ multiplex PCR, and TCRdb holds only the in-frame ones, with some missing. The repertoire includes some 10,000 clones, roughly 70% of them detected once, and approximately 14% sits in the top ten. As to this clone: Antigen: not known.

This clonotype was sampled from a human donor with HPV-associated anogenital cancer. Collection took place from a patient who underwent chemoradiotherapy.

This CDR3 reads CASSGQGVGEKLFF. The CDR3 DNA reads TGTGCCAGCAGCGGACAGGGGGTTGGGGAAAAACTGTTTTTT. The V call is TRBV5-6, the J call TRBJ1-4, with TRBD1 matching 10 bases. CDR1 and CDR2 from the germline V gene are SGHDT and YYEEEE. Trimming took 4 bases from V and 8 from J; bases not matched to a gene: 5. The CDR3 has 14 residues. Drawing the rest from reference TRBV5-6 and TRBJ1-4, the complete variable domain is DAGVTQSPTHLIKTRGQQVTLRCSPKSGHDTVSWYQQALGQGPQFIFQYYEEEERQRGNFPDRFSGHQFPNYSSELNVNALLLGDSALYLCASSGQGVGEKLFFGSGTQLSVL.